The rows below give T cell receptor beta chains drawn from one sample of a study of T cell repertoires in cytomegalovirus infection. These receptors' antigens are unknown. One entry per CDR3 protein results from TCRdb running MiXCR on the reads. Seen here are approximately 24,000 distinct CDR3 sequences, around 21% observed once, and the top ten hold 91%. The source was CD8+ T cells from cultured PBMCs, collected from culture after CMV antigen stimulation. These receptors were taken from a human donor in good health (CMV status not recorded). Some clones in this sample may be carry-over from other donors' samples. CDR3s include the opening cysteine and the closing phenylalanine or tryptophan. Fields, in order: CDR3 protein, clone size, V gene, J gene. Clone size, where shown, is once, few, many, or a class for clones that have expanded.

CDR3: CASSEGADGSEKLFF
size: .
V: TRBV6-1
J: TRBJ1-4

CDR3: CASSHMQEYTEAFF
size: many
V: TRBV4-1
J: TRBJ1-1

CDR3: CSAREGQLANYGYTF
size: .
V: TRBV20-1
J: TRBJ1-2

CDR3: CASSLKGQGVPILRNTEAFF
size: many
V: TRBV7-2
J: TRBJ1-1

CDR3: CAAGGAHEQYF
size: .
V: TRBV6-2/TRBV6-3
J: TRBJ2-7

CDR3: CASSFRGGGTEAFF
size: .
V: TRBV12-3/TRBV12-4
J: TRBJ1-1

CDR3: CASSTGGARGSLMVEQYF
size: few
V: TRBV28
J: TRBJ2-7

CDR3: CASRLPGQGTYEQYF
size: .
V: TRBV6-6
J: TRBJ2-7

CDR3: CASSLRGYGYTF
size: .
V: TRBV28
J: TRBJ1-2

CDR3: CASSEPDRVYGYTF
size: .
V: TRBV25-1
J: TRBJ1-2

CDR3: CASSTNGQGRVEQYF
size: few
V: TRBV6-6
J: TRBJ2-7

CDR3: CASSQDHGFSNQPQHF
size: few
V: TRBV4-3
J: TRBJ1-5

CDR3: CASSRTPNQPQHF
size: .
V: TRBV5-1
J: TRBJ1-5

CDR3: CSARQGDSATNEKLFF
size: .
V: TRBV20-1
J: TRBJ1-4

CDR3: CASSLLQSGGGTDTQYF
size: .
V: TRBV27
J: TRBJ2-3

CDR3: CATTGQGNYGYTF
size: .
V: TRBV10-3
J: TRBJ1-2